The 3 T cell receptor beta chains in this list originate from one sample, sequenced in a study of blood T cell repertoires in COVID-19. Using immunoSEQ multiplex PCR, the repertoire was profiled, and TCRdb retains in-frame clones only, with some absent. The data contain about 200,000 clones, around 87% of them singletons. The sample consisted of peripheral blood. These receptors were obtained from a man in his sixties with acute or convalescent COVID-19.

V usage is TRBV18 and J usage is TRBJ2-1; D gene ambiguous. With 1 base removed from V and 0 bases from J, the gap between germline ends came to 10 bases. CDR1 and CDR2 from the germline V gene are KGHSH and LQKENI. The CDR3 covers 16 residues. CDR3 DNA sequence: TGTGCCAGCTCACCACATGGGCCAAGCTCCTACAATGAGCAGTTCTTC. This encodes CASSPHGPSSYNEQFF.

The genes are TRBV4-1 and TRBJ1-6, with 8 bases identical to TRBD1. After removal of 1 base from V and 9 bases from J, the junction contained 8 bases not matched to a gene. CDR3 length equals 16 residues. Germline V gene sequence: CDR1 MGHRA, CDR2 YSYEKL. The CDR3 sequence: CASSQGVADRVSPLHF. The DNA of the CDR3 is TGCGCCAGCAGCCAAGGGGTTGCGGACAGGGTTTCACCCCTCCACTTT.

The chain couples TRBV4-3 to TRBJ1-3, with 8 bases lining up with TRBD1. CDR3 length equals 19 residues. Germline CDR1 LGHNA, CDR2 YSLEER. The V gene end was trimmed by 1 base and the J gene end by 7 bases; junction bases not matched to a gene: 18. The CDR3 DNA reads TGCGCCAGCAGCCAAGTTCCCCCTCCGGACAGGGACCTTCGGAACACCATATATTTT. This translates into CASSQVPPPDRDLRNTIYF.